A selection of T cell receptor beta chains follows, all from one sample in a study of tumor and adjacent non-tumor tissue in lung cancer. TCRdb fed the multiplex PCR reads into MiXCR, producing one record per CDR3 protein. Found here are 89,000 or so distinct CDR3 sequences, about 61% of them singletons; the top ten hold 15%. Specimen: lung tumor tissue. These receptors originate from an older man with non-small cell lung cancer. Both conserved end residues are part of each CDR3.

j_call v_call cdr3_aa
TRBJ2-5 TRBV7-9 CTSSRTGETQYF
TRBJ2-3 TRBV11-2 CASSLSPDTQYF
TRBJ2-2 TRBV5-5 CVGIQGLGTGELFF
TRBJ2-1 TRBV20-1 CSARTVEQFF
TRBJ2-1 TRBV6-5 CASSPGGGRNEQFF
TRBJ1-5 TRBV5-1 CASSPTGFSNQPQHF
TRBJ2-1 TRBV4-1 CASSQYTREGYNEQFF
TRBJ1-6 TRBV5-8 CASTLFGTDNSPLHF
TRBJ1-1 TRBV7-9 CASSLVGENTEAFF
TRBJ2-7 TRBV6-6 CASSRSGWSYQQYF
TRBJ2-7 TRBV24-1 CATSDRTAPYEQYF
TRBJ2-1 TRBV29-1 CSVEDQGRRSYNEQFF
TRBJ1-1 TRBV20-1 CSAGHGRGFAEAFF
TRBJ2-1 TRBV5-1 CASSLGAGNEQFF
TRBJ1-6 TRBV5-1 CASSLGGRNSPLHF
TRBJ2-1 TRBV4-1 CASSQQGFEQFF
TRBJ2-5 TRBV6-1 CASSEVRSGGPLGTQYF
TRBJ2-7 TRBV6-1 CASRRDSYQQYF
TRBJ2-7 TRBV29-1 CSVRKGTVYEQYF
TRBJ1-5 TRBV29-1 CSGRAGQFNQPQHF
TRBJ2-5 TRBV29-1 CSVHTQGYQETQYF
TRBJ1-3 TRBV6-5 CASSYSNSGNTIYF
TRBJ2-4 TRBV20-1 CSAPPGGAGIQHF
TRBJ2-2 TRBV30 CTWSVRNKAAGELFF
TRBJ1-2 TRBV6-4 CASSDLGQGDYGYTF
TRBJ2-7 TRBV6-5 CASSYSTTGVSYKQYF
TRBJ2-5 TRBV2 CASRRTSGKETQYF
TRBJ2-2 TRBV6-5 CASNGQGAARELFF
TRBJ2-7 TRBV11-2 CTSSPGPGQAAYEQYF
TRBJ2-7 TRBV6-6 CASRPRTSNFYEQYF
TRBJ2-7 TRBV5-1 CASSLDTPYEQYF
TRBJ2-7 TRBV9 CTSSVVAGVDEQYF
TRBJ1-2 TRBV11-2 CASSLRGTEGYGYTF
TRBJ2-7 TRBV11-2 CASNLVSFSLDYEQYF
TRBJ2-2 TRBV28 CASSPHEIANTGELFF
TRBJ2-3 TRBV5-5 CASSLGRRRTDTQYF
TRBJ2-1 TRBV29-1 CSVHTSRAQPPNYNEQFF
TRBJ2-6 TRBV11-2 CASISPRGRGGSGPNVLTF
TRBJ2-5 TRBV29-1 CGGASAETQYF
TRBJ1-1 TRBV20-1 CSASRTPNTEAFF
TRBJ2-7 TRBV5-6 CASSWAPVDEENEQYF
TRBJ2-6 TRBV11-2 CASSSPRGRGGSGANLLAF
TRBJ1-2 TRBV12-3/TRBV12-4 CAISPRGGLRGYTF
TRBJ1-2 TRBV11-3 CTSSFSGDVSYTF
TRBJ1-2 TRBV28 CACIGRQTYGYTF
TRBJ1-2 TRBV12-3/TRBV12-4 CASSPRGGSRDYTF
TRBJ1-2 TRBV5-6 CASSWGQGNYGYTF
TRBJ1-1 TRBV7-3 CASSPRQSGDGSETFF
TRBJ2-7 TRBV11-2 CASSLDRDREQYF
TRBJ2-3 TRBV12-3/TRBV12-4 CASSPRADTQYF
TRBJ2-2 TRBV7-9 CTSSSGGVYTGELFF
TRBJ2-7 TRBV29-1 CRVRGVPGTSYEQYF